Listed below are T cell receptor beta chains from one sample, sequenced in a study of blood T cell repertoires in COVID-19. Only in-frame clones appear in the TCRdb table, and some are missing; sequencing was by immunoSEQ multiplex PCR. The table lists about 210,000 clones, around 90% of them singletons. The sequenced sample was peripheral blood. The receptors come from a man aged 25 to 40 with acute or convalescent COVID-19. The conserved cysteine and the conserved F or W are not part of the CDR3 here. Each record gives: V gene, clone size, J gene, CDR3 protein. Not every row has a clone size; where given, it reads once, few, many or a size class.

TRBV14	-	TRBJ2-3	ASSALTGGRTDTQY
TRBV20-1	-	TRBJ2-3	SASTGSTDTQY
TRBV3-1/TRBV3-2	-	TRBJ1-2	ASSQGASTYGYT
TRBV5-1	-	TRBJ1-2	ASTPSVDRFYGYT
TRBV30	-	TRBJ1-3	AYDRDWGNTIY
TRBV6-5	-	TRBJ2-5	ASRTSQETQY
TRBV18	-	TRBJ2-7	ASSLGTPPYEQY
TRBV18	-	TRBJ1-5	ASSSTGRGQPQH
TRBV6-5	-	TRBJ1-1	ASRQGLNTEAF
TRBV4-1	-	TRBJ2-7	ASSQPGGLDEQY
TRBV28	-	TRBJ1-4	ASSSEYLGGQKLF
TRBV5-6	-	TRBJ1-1	ASSFRVRGEAF
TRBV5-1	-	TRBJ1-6	ASSREGASSYNSPLH
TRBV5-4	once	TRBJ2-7	ASSRSGTGTYEQY
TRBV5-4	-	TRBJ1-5	ASSLGGRTENQPQH
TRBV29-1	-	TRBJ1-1	SVVQGGGTEAF
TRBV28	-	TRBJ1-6	ASSSGLHSPLH
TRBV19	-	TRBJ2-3	ASSTQGAPDTQY
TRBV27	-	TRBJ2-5	ASSSRGGSGAGQETQY
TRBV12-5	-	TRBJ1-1	ASGSTGQATEAF
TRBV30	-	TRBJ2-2	AWSPDTGELF
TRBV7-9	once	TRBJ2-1	ASSSLLAEKQF
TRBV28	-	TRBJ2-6	ASNRRDRPFFSGANVLT
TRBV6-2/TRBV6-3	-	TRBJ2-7	ASSPGQYVEQY
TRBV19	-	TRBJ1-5	ASTPSTRNQPQH
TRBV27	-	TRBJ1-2	ASSHHPRQVYGYT
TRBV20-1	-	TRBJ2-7	SASSGLDEQY
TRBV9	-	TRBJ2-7	ASSVSGTGGTYEQY
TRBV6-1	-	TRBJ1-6	ASSKGANSGNSPLH
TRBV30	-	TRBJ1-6	AWSVDRGSYNSPLH
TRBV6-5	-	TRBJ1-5	ASRPDSSNQPQH
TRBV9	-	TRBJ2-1	ASSVGVSEQF
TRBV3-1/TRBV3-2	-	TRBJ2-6	ASSSGLSGANVLT
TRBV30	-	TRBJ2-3	AWSYGGGVDTQY
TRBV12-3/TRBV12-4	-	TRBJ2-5	ASRRDSPTQY
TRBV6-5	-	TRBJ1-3	ASSNLPSGNTIY
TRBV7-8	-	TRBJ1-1	ASSLDYTGVGTEAF
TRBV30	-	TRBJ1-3	AWSYRGAVNTIY
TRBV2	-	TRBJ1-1	ASRSGLKDTEAF
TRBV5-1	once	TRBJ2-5	ASSLGLEETQY
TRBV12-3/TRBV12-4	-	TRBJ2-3	ASSSVPSGTQY